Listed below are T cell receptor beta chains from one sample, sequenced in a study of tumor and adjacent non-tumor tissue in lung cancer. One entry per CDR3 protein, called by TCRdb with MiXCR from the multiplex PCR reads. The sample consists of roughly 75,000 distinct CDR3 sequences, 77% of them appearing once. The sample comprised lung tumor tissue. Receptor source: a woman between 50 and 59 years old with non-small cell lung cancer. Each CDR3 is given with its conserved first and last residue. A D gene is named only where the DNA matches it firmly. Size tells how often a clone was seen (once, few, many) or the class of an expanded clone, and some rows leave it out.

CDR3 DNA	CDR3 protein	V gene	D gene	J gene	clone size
TGTGCCAACACCGTGCGGGAGAATAGGGAGCAATACTTC	CANTVRENREQYF	TRBV6-2/TRBV6-3	TRBD2	TRBJ2-7	NA
TGTGCCAGCAGTTACTCCGAAGGGGCGGACAAGCAGTACTTC	CASSYSEGADKQYF	TRBV6-6	NA	TRBJ2-7	once
TGTGCCATCAGGGACAGGGGCCCGCAGGATACGCAGTATTTT	CAIRDRGPQDTQYF	TRBV10-3	TRBD1	TRBJ2-3	many
TGTGCCATCAGTGGGAGCGGGCGGGCGGATAATTCACCCCTCCACTTT	CAISGSGRADNSPLHF	TRBV10-3	NA	TRBJ1-6	many
TGTGCCATCAGTAGCGGATATCCGGAGACCCAGTACTTC	CAISSGYPETQYF	TRBV6-6	NA	TRBJ2-5	NA
TGTGTCTGGAGTGTAGTTTTGACCCGAAATGAACAGTTCTTC	CVWSVVLTRNEQFF	TRBV30	NA	TRBJ2-1	NA
TGTGCCAGCCACCCTAGGGTAGCGGGGTTGTACGAGCAGTACTTC	CASHPRVAGLYEQYF	TRBV6-1	TRBD2	TRBJ2-7	many
TGTGCCAGTAGCCCAAAACTCGGAGGGACAGATACGCAGTATTTT	CASSPKLGGTDTQYF	TRBV5-4	NA	TRBJ2-3	once
TGTGCCAGCAGTAGCCAGGGGGGGTATGAGAAGTTCTTC	CASSSQGGYEKFF	TRBV6-6	NA	TRBJ2-1	NA
TGTTTCAGCAGCTTAGAAAGGAGTCAGCCCCAGCATTTT	CFSSLERSQPQHF	TRBV11-2	NA	TRBJ1-5	few
TGTGCCAGCAGTTCTTACGAGGCCCAGTGCTTC	CASSSYEAQCF	TRBV12-3/TRBV12-4	NA	TRBJ2-5	NA
TGCAGGGTTCGTGTGGACAGGTACGAGCAGTACTTC	CRVRVDRYEQYF	TRBV29-1	TRBD1	TRBJ2-7	NA
TGTACCAGCAACTTAGACAGGGGTAATTCACCCCTACACTTT	CTSNLDRGNSPLHF	TRBV11-2	TRBD1	TRBJ1-6	NA
TGTGCCAGAAGTCCGACAGACTCCTACGAGCAGAACTTC	CARSPTDSYEQNF	TRBV28	NA	TRBJ2-7	NA
TGTGCCATCAGTGAGAGGGGGACGAATGAAAAACTGTTTTTT	CAISERGTNEKLFF	TRBV10-3	NA	TRBJ1-4	medium-sized
TGTGCCAGCAACCTAGCGATTGCGGGAAGCACCGGGGAGCTGTTTTTT	CASNLAIAGSTGELFF	TRBV7-9	NA	TRBJ2-2	many
TGCAGCCTTGAGGCCCCTCGTGGGTCCCAAGAGACCCAGTACTTC	CSLEAPRGSQETQYF	TRBV29-1	NA	TRBJ2-5	NA
TGTGCCAGCAGACGGGGGGGGGAGCAGTACTTC	CASRRGGEQYF	TRBV7-9	TRBD2	TRBJ2-7	many
TGTGCCAGTAGTATCGACGCCCGACTCTACAATGAGCAGTTCTTC	CASSIDARLYNEQFF	TRBV19	NA	TRBJ2-1	NA
TGTACAAGCAGCTTAGGGACTAGCGGACCCCAGTATTTT	CTSSLGTSGPQYF	TRBV11-2	TRBD2	TRBJ2-3	NA
TGTGCCAGCAGTTTAGGTCGGGGTAGGGATGAGCAGTACTTC	CASSLGRGRDEQYF	TRBV28	NA	TRBJ2-7	NA
TGTGCCAGCAGCCCAGGACTCAACTCCTACTATGTGCAGTTCTTC	CASSPGLNSYYVQFF	TRBV11-2	NA	TRBJ2-1	NA
TGCAGCGCAAACCGACCCGACCAAGAGACCCAATACTTC	CSANRPDQETQYF	TRBV29-1	NA	TRBJ2-5	NA
TGTGCCAGCAGTTACTTCCTCCCTGGGGGGAACACCGGGGAGCCGCTTTTT	CASSYFLPGGNTGEPLF	TRBV6-7	NA	TRBJ2-2	NA
TGTGCCAGCAGTTCTCCGCCGAGCTCCTATATTGAGCAGTTTTTC	CASSSPPSSYIEQFF	TRBV28	NA	TRBJ2-1	NA
TGTGCCAGCAGCGCACTGACAGGGGGCGATGAGCCCCAGCATTTT	CASSALTGGDEPQHF	TRBV2	TRBD1	TRBJ1-5	NA
TGTGCCCGGAGTACCAACAGCAGGACTGAAGCTATATTT	CARSTNSRTEAIF	TRBV30	NA	TRBJ1-1	NA
TGCAACGTTGAAGATCCCCGGGAGGGTCAAGAGACCCAGTACTTC	CNVEDPREGQETQYF	TRBV29-1	TRBD2	TRBJ2-5	once
TGTGCCAGCAGTCTCCGACAGGACTACGCGCAGTACTTC	CASSLRQDYAQYF	TRBV6-5	NA	TRBJ2-7	NA
TGCGCCAGCAGTGATTCGGGAGTGATGGCAGATACGCAGTATTTT	CASSDSGVMADTQYF	TRBV10-1	NA	TRBJ2-3	once
TGTGCCAGCAGTGGAGAGGTGGACAGTTCACCCCTCCACTTT	CASSGEVDSSPLHF	TRBV28	NA	TRBJ1-6	NA
TGCGCCAGCGTCGAGAGGGGGGTGAACACTGAAGCTTTCTTT	CASVERGVNTEAFF	TRBV5-1	NA	TRBJ1-1	once
TGTGCCATCAGTGATCTTCTGGGCAGTGAAACTTTCTTT	CAISDLLGSETFF	TRBV10-3	NA	TRBJ1-1	NA
TGTGCCATCAGCCAAGGCCATGGGCAGCCCCAGCATTTT	CAISQGHGQPQHF	TRBV4-2	NA	TRBJ1-5	NA
TGTGCCAGCAGTGACTCCGATGGCTACACCTTC	CASSDSDGYTF	TRBV6-1	NA	TRBJ1-2	few
TGTGCCATCAGTTACTCCGGGGACGACGAGCAGTACTTT	CAISYSGDDEQYF	TRBV6-6	NA	TRBJ2-7	few
TGCAGCTGCGATGGGACAGGCCTATACAATGAGCAGTTATTC	CSCDGTGLYNEQLF	TRBV29-1	TRBD1	TRBJ2-1	NA
TGTGCCAGCGGGTCCAGGGGGTTTTTCGAGCAATACTTC	CASGSRGFFEQYF	TRBV28	TRBD1	TRBJ2-7	NA
TGCGCCAGCAGCCCCTTGGGACAGGGTGGTAGCATCGGGGAGCTGTTTTTT	CASSPLGQGGSIGELFF	TRBV4-1	TRBD1	TRBJ2-2	NA
TGTGCCTGGCGTAGTTGGGGGTACACTGAAGCTTTCTTT	CAWRSWGYTEAFF	TRBV30	NA	TRBJ1-1	many
TGTACCAGCACCCAAGACCTCACTAGCAATCAGCCCCCGCATTTT	CTSTQDLTSNQPPHF	TRBV4-2	NA	TRBJ1-5	NA
TGTGCCAGCAGTTTAAGTGCGGGAGGGGCCCACGAGCAGTACTTC	CASSLSAGGAHEQYF	TRBV12-3/TRBV12-4	TRBD2	TRBJ2-7	NA
TGTGCCAGCAGTGAGGAGTCAGGGCATGGCTACACATTC	CASSEESGHGYTF	TRBV6-1	NA	TRBJ1-2	NA
TGTGCCAGCAGTGATAAAGCGGACTCCTACAATGAGCAGTTCTTC	CASSDKADSYNEQFF	TRBV6-1	NA	TRBJ2-1	many
TGCGCCAGCAGCCAAGATGAACTACGGCGTCAGCCCCAGCATTTT	CASSQDELRRQPQHF	TRBV4-1	NA	TRBJ1-5	many
TGCAGTGTTAACCCTACCGGTCTGAACACCGGGGAGCTGTTTTTT	CSVNPTGLNTGELFF	TRBV20-1	NA	TRBJ2-2	NA
TGTGCCAGCAGGAGACGGGGAGGCTACGCCTTC	CASRRRGGYAF	TRBV6-5	NA	TRBJ1-2	once
TGTGCCATCGGGCCAGGACGAGAGACCTGGTACTTC	CAIGPGRETWYF	TRBV10-3	NA	TRBJ2-5	NA
TGCAGTGTTAGAGAGCCTAAGGGGAGGCCTACCACCGGGGAGCTGTTCTTT	CSVREPKGRPTTGELFF	TRBV20-1	NA	TRBJ2-2	once
TGTGCTAGCAGCTTGGAGCGGGGACAGGGGGCTTATTCCCCCATAGATACACAGTATTTT	CASSLERGQGAYSPIDTQYF	TRBV5-6	TRBD1	TRBJ2-3	few
TGCAGCGTTGAAGAAGAAGGGCGGGGGGAGTTCTTC	CSVEEEGRGEFF	TRBV29-1	TRBD2	TRBJ2-1	NA
TGTGTCAACAGCCATCTTAATCCAGGGGGCTCTAATGGAAAACTGTTTTTT	CVNSHLNPGGSNGKLFF	TRBV6-5	TRBD1	TRBJ1-4	once
TGCGCCTGGAGTAAGATAGGAATAGGGCGGAACGAGCAGTACTTC	CAWSKIGIGRNEQYF	TRBV30	NA	TRBJ2-7	once
TGCAACGTCGTCCGGGGGGTGACTGAAGCTTTCTTT	CNVVRGVTEAFF	TRBV29-1	NA	TRBJ1-1	once
TGTGCCAGCAGTCTCTTCCACAATGAGCAGTTCTTC	CASSLFHNEQFF	TRBV28	NA	TRBJ2-1	many
TGTGCCAGCAATCGGAAATACGAGAAGTACTTC	CASNRKYEKYF	TRBV6-1	NA	TRBJ2-7	NA
TGTGCCTGCAGCCCGTTACTAGCGGTGTCCTCCAATTCTTACGGGCAGTACTTC	CACSPLLAVSSNSYGQYF	TRBV28	TRBD2	TRBJ2-7	NA